The 20 T cell receptor beta chains in this list originate from one sample, sequenced in a study of post-analysis software for immune sequencing data. These receptors' targets are unknown. TCR beta libraries were prepared from cDNA with unique molecular identifiers. One entry per CDR3 protein results from TCRdb running MiXCR on the PCR reads. The table shows more than 450,000 distinct CDR3 sequences, with roughly 46% occurring only once. Study results and limitations: Five or six TRBV segments (TRBV5-6, TRBV5-1 and TRBV20-1 among them) occurred more frequently in patients than in controls.

Specimen: blood. The receptors originated from a girl aged 10 to 17 with multiple sclerosis.

This chain connects TRBV12-3 or TRBV12-4 to TRBJ2-7, with a weak D call TRBD1 (7 bases). V lost 3 bases and J 2 bases, leaving 11 bases between the germline ends. This CDR3 region has 14 residues. CDR3 residues: CASSLSRGAYEQYF. For the CDR3, the DNA is TGTGCCAGCAGTTTGAGCAGGGGGGCCTACGAGCAGTACTTC.

The chain recombines TRBV12-3 or TRBV12-4 with TRBJ1-2; the D is unclear. The CDR3 consists of 14 residues. Deletions cut 7 bases from V and 1 base from J, with 13 bases between. The CDR3 DNA is TGTGCCAGCACTTCTCAACGGGGTAACTATGGCTACACCTTC. Translating it yields CASTSQRGNYGYTF.

The chain uses TRBV24-1 and TRBJ2-5; 10 positions agree with TRBD1. The CDR3 consists of 16 residues. J lost 3 bases, V lost 1 base, and 4 bases had no gene match. Germline values: CDR1 KGHDR, CDR2 SFDVKD. CDR3 sequence reads: CATSDFRDRGEETQYF. CDR3 nucleotides: TGTGCCACCAGTGATTTCCGGGACAGGGGCGAAGAGACCCAGTACTTC.

The chain employs TRBV12-3 or TRBV12-4 and TRBJ1-2; TRBD1 matches 8 bases. The CDR3 totals 18 residues. J lost 0 bases, V lost 1 base, and 10 bases had no gene match. The CDR3 DNA sequence: TGTGCCAGCAGTTTAGGTGGGGGACAGGTCGGAGCTAACTATGGCTACACCTTC. It encodes CASSLGGGQVGANYGYTF.

This chain links TRBV12-3 or TRBV12-4 with TRBJ2-3; D is undetermined. Trimming pared 3 bases from V and 4 bases from J, leaving 8 bases between. The CDR3 covers 13 residues. The CDR3 sequence: CASSFVSSDTQYF. The CDR3, as DNA: TGTGCCAGCAGTTTTGTCAGCTCAGATACGCAGTATTTT.

The V call is TRBV2, the J call TRBJ1-2, with 7 positions matching TRBD1. The CDR3 runs 13 residues. The V gene's germline CDR1 is SNHLY and CDR2 FYNNEI. The V and J ends lost 1 base and 8 bases, in that order; junction bases with no gene match: 4. The CDR3 sequence is CASSEGGGAGYTF. The CDR3 DNA is TGTGCCAGCAGTGAAGGAGGGGGCGCGGGCTACACCTTC. The complete variable domain, with remaining parts taken from reference TRBV2 and TRBJ1-2, reads EPEVTQTPSHQVTQMGQEVILRCVPISNHLYFYWYRQILGQKVEFLVSFYNNEISEKSEIFDDQFSVERPDGSNFTLKIRSTKLEDSAMYFCASSEGGGAGYTFGSGTRLTVV.

About this clonotype: A junction boundary mismatches the germline segment, possibly from a read error. The rearrangement joins TRBV29-1 to TRBJ1-2; D might be TRBD1 (5 bases). This CDR3 has 12 amino acids. Germline values: CDR1 SQVTM, CDR2 ANQGSEA. CDR3 residues: CGVYLYGGGYTF. The CDR3 DNA follows: TGCGGCGTCTACCTTTACGGGGGTGGCTACACCTTC.

Notes on this clonotype: A much larger clonotype is one base distant, so this may be a read error. V usage is TRBV12-3 or TRBV12-4 and J usage is TRBJ1-6; D not resolved. V was clipped by 6 bases and J by 18 bases, with 21 bases between them. The CDR3 is 13 amino acids. CDR3 loop: CASRAGFSSAPHF. The CDR3 DNA reads TGTGCCAGCAGGGCGGGATTTAGCTCGGCCCCCCACTTT.

This clonotype was found a few times. This rearrangement joins TRBV7-9 to TRBJ2-7; TRBD1 agrees at 10 bases. The ends lost 2 bases at V and 4 bases at J; junction bases unmatched: 17. The CDR3 has 19 residues. Looked up from germline, CDR1 is SEHNR and CDR2 is FQNEAQ (reference sequence). The CDR3 here is CASSLPLGTGDGLGYEQYF. DNA of the CDR3: TGTGCCAGCAGCTTACCCCTTGGGACAGGGGACGGCTTAGGATACGAGCAGTACTTC.

This clonotype was seen a few times. The rearrangement links TRBV4-2 to TRBJ2-3; D is ambiguous. Trimming removed 4 bases at V and 2 bases at J, with 16 bases between. CDR1 and CDR2 (germline): LGHNA, YNFKEQ. CDR3 length: 16 residues. This CDR3 reads CASSPSTGSSTDTQYF. CDR3 DNA: TGTGCCAGCAGCCCCTCCACCGGGTCCTCCACAGATACGCAGTATTTT.

The DNA of the CDR3 is TGCGCCAGCAGCCAAGATAGCGGGAGGAACAATGAGCAGTTCTTC. It translates to CASSQDSGRNNEQFF. V is TRBV4-3 and J is TRBJ2-1; 10 bases are a match to TRBD2. The V and J ends lost 0 bases and 5 bases, in that order; junction bases with no gene match: 1. In germline, CDR1 is LGHNA, CDR2 YSLEER. The CDR3 is 15 residues long.

V and J are TRBV7-8 and TRBJ2-1; TRBD2 matches 10 bases. Trimming at V came to 1 base and at J to 6 bases, leaving 3 bases not matched to a gene. The length of the CDR3 is 15 residues. Germline V CDR1 and CDR2: SGHVS, FQNEAQ. CDR3 loop: CASSLVSSGSNEQFF. CDR3 DNA: TGTGCCAGCAGCTTAGTATCTAGCGGGAGCAATGAGCAGTTCTTC.

The chain has TRBV6-5 and TRBJ2-1; tentatively, D is TRBD1 or TRBD2 (6 bases each). Trimming removed 10 bases from V and 8 bases from J, with 24 bases in between. The germline V gene encodes CDR1 MNHEY and CDR2 SVGAGI. The CDR3 has 15 residues. CDR3 loop: CATGGLGISKDEQFF. CDR3 DNA: TGTGCCACTGGGGGGCTTGGGATCAGTAAGGATGAGCAGTTCTTC.

The rearrangement joins TRBV6-6 to TRBJ2-7, with 8 bases fitting TRBD2. After removal of 5 bases from V and 4 bases from J, the junction contained 13 bases not matched to a gene. This CDR3 has 16 residues. The germline V gene has CDR1 MNHNY and CDR2 SVGAGI (reference sequence). The CDR3 bases are TGTGCCAGCAGTGTTAGCGGGACTCCCGTCGGGTACGAGCAGTACTTC. The encoded protein is CASSVSGTPVGYEQYF.

This clonotype was counted a few times. CDR3 nucleotides: TGCAGCGTTTCCCAAACCGGGACAGGAGGGTACGAGCAGTACTTC. This gives the protein CSVSQTGTGGYEQYF. The chain recombines TRBV29-1 with TRBJ2-5, with 8 bases fitting TRBD1. Judging by the DNA end, TRBJ2-7 fits better; the J call may be wrong. This CDR3 has 15 residues. Germline CDR1 reads SQVTM; CDR2 reads ANQGSEA.

The chain's CDR3 is CASSSQGLNEKLFF. CDR3 bases: TGTGCCAGCAGCTCGCAGGGGTTGAATGAAAAACTGTTTTTT. J is TRBJ1-4 and V is TRBV5-5; maybe TRBD1 (6 bases). Trimming shortened V by 3 bases and J by 5 bases, and 11 bases separated the two germline ends. This CDR3 spans 14 amino acids. Germline CDR1 and CDR2: SGHKS and YYEKEE (reference sequence).

The gene calls are TRBV11-2 and TRBJ2-1; TRBD2 aligns across 9 bases. The CDR3 loop spans 15 amino acids. Germline trimming cut 4 bases from V and 4 bases from J; bases unmatched to any gene: 5. CDR1 and CDR2 from the germline V gene are SGHAT and FQNNGV. This CDR3 is CASSWRLAEYNEQFF. CDR3 in DNA: TGTGCCAGCAGCTGGAGACTAGCGGAATACAATGAGCAGTTCTTC.

The chain carries TRBV24-1 and TRBJ2-1; D not resolved. CDR1 is KGHDR and CDR2 is SFDVKD in the germline V gene. Between the trimmed V and J ends, which lost 4 bases and 3 bases, there was a span of 9 bases. CDR3 length: 14 amino acids. The CDR3 nucleotides are TGTGCCACCAGTGACCCCGGACGCTACAATGAGCAGTTCTTC. Amino acid sequence: CATSDPGRYNEQFF.

This clonotype has just a few counts. The J gene is TRBJ2-1, the V gene TRBV7-3; D is undetermined. CDR3 length: 16 residues. CDR1 is SGHTA and CDR2 is FQGTGA in the germline V gene. Trimming left V 3 bases short and J 0 bases short, with 12 bases between. The CDR3 DNA sequence: TGTGCCAGCAGCTTGAAGAAGTGGAGCTCCTACAATGAGCAGTTCTTC. Amino acids: CASSLKKWSSYNEQFF.

The V call is TRBV4-1, the J call TRBJ1-5; tentative D call: TRBD1 (5 bases). Trimming stripped 4 bases from V and 4 bases from J, with 17 bases between. The CDR3 sequence is 16 residues long. Germline assignment: CDR1 MGHRA and CDR2 YSYEKL. The CDR3 DNA follows: TGCGCCAGCAGCCCCATCTTTGGGACGGGGAATCAGCCCCAGCATTTT. Its protein product is CASSPIFGTGNQPQHF.